This is a list of T cell receptor beta chains from one sample in a study of blood T cell repertoires in COVID-19. TCRdb's copy holds only in-frame clones and misses some; the assay was immunoSEQ multiplex PCR. Of 250,000 to 300,000 clones in the sample, more than 75% are singletons; the top ten hold roughly 2%. Sequenced input: PBMCs or T cells enriched from blood (not recorded which). The receptors were sampled from a middle-aged woman with acute COVID-19. CDR3s leave out the opening cysteine and the closing phenylalanine or tryptophan.

v_call: TRBV13
cdr3_aa: ASSLGWPGTGGDGYT

v_call: TRBV5-1
cdr3_aa: ASSLGGVYNEQF

v_call: TRBV6-6
cdr3_aa: ASSSQGGNSPLH

v_call: TRBV2
cdr3_aa: ASSGRTGRALH

v_call: TRBV6-2/TRBV6-3
cdr3_aa: ASSSGETQY

v_call: TRBV25-1
cdr3_aa: ASSEAGPTEAF

v_call: TRBV28
cdr3_aa: ASSLWGPTNEKLF

v_call: TRBV6-1
cdr3_aa: ASSEVWAGGLRT

v_call: TRBV12-3/TRBV12-4
cdr3_aa: ASTLEGIGQF

v_call: TRBV18
cdr3_aa: ASSLNTAGATNEKLF

v_call: TRBV28
cdr3_aa: ASSQTTGASNQPQH

v_call: TRBV2
cdr3_aa: ASSASWAEQY

v_call: TRBV19
cdr3_aa: ASSLSGNSYNEQF

v_call: TRBV11-2
cdr3_aa: ASRPNTGSGNTIY

v_call: TRBV4-1
cdr3_aa: ASSQKMGEGYEQY

v_call: TRBV5-1
cdr3_aa: ASSADRYEQF

v_call: TRBV27
cdr3_aa: ASSLVPGLGYSPLH

v_call: TRBV19
cdr3_aa: ASSISGRPPGNQPQH

v_call: TRBV4-2
cdr3_aa: ASSQAGLQTYEQY

v_call: TRBV27
cdr3_aa: ASSPVSGGGSPLH

v_call: TRBV7-2
cdr3_aa: ASTIGGMNTEAF

v_call: TRBV5-6
cdr3_aa: ASSRRGGQPQH

v_call: TRBV6-2/TRBV6-3
cdr3_aa: ASSGLSSGRASTGELF

v_call: TRBV7-8
cdr3_aa: ASRGTPGPADTQY

v_call: TRBV18
cdr3_aa: ASSPTSGGQVTGELF

v_call: TRBV7-9
cdr3_aa: ASSFQGSLAKNIQY

v_call: TRBV9
cdr3_aa: ASSPRQGSSGNTIY

v_call: TRBV10-3
cdr3_aa: AISDGGSSTDTQY

v_call: TRBV19
cdr3_aa: ASNRGVGTEAF

v_call: TRBV9
cdr3_aa: ASSVGYTATNEKLF

v_call: TRBV3-1/TRBV3-2
cdr3_aa: ASSQDYDSMNTEAF

v_call: TRBV7-9
cdr3_aa: ASSSLELAGTNTGELF

v_call: TRBV15
cdr3_aa: ATSRQQGAGANVLT

v_call: TRBV6-2/TRBV6-3
cdr3_aa: ASSYQGIYEQY

v_call: TRBV19
cdr3_aa: ASSLGEGGSYEQY

v_call: TRBV9
cdr3_aa: ASSVAGGESTDTQY

v_call: TRBV5-4
cdr3_aa: ASRLDRGKSSYEQY

v_call: TRBV27
cdr3_aa: ASSPIMPGLAGGPSYEQY

v_call: TRBV13
cdr3_aa: ASSSPSQGNYEQY

v_call: TRBV7-6
cdr3_aa: ASSLRGPGLNTEAF

v_call: TRBV5-1
cdr3_aa: ASSLGTGYNQPQH

v_call: TRBV18
cdr3_aa: ASSLGDSQTYEQY

v_call: TRBV28
cdr3_aa: ASSWTGSGNTIY

v_call: TRBV25-1
cdr3_aa: ASTPSTGGSPEAF

v_call: TRBV11-2
cdr3_aa: ASSAPGETYGYT

v_call: TRBV2
cdr3_aa: ASSVGGRSGEQF

v_call: TRBV19
cdr3_aa: ASSRQNSPLH

v_call: TRBV2
cdr3_aa: ASSVGQGATDTQY

v_call: TRBV20-1
cdr3_aa: SASVRTGELF

v_call: TRBV7-3
cdr3_aa: ASSGGARETQY

v_call: TRBV2
cdr3_aa: ASSVTQGNDGYT

v_call: TRBV19
cdr3_aa: ASRPRGGANTGELF

v_call: TRBV6-6
cdr3_aa: ASSKAGGVRYGYT

v_call: TRBV4-1
cdr3_aa: ASSQRGQGAFNYGYT

v_call: TRBV7-2
cdr3_aa: ASSATSGNNEQF

v_call: TRBV2
cdr3_aa: ASRVVRSGANVLT

v_call: TRBV28
cdr3_aa: ATIQGFAGNTIY

v_call: TRBV6-5
cdr3_aa: ASSYGGTNTGELF

v_call: TRBV11-1
cdr3_aa: ASSLGTDTDTQY